This T cell receptor (beta chain) was documented in a study of T cell responses to AZD1222 COVID-19 vaccine. Data came from immunoSEQ multiplex PCR; TCRdb stores just in-frame clones and leaves some out. Of some 88,000 clones in the sample, about 92% were seen once. The CDR3 consists of 14 residues. V gave up 0 bases and J gave up 6 bases, with 12 bases separating them. Per germline, CDR1 GTSNPN and CDR2 SVGIG (reference sequence). This chain uses TRBV30 with TRBJ2-1; the D gene is possibly TRBD2 (6 bases). The source material was peripheral blood, sampled on day 0 of AZD1222 vaccination. This TCR was sampled from an adult in good health. The CDR3 is CAWSVASAFNEQFF. CDR3 nucleotides: TGTGCCTGGAGTGTGGCTAGCGCGTTCAATGAGCAGTTCTTC.